The rows below give T cell receptor beta chains drawn from one sample of a study of graft-versus-host responses after intestinal transplantation. Method: immunoSEQ multiplex PCR; TCRdb's copy keeps in-frame clones and lacks some. The sample holds tens of thousands of clones, around 93% seen once. Here the sequenced sample was PBMCs, taken 98 days after intestinal transplantation. The origin of the receptors is a human patient who received an intestinal transplant, so some T cells may come from the graft donor. Both conserved end residues are part of each CDR3. Fields, in order: CDR3 protein, CDR3 DNA, clone size, CDR3 length, J gene, V gene, D gene. D genes are given only for firm matches. The listing skips clone size in some rows; elsewhere it reads once, few, many or a size class.

CDR3: CASSLAGREDGYTF
DNA: TGTGCCAGCAGCTTAGCGGGCAGGGAGGATGGCTACACCTTC
size: -
length: 14
J: TRBJ1-2
V: TRBV7-9
D: -

CDR3: CASSLEQGYEQYF
DNA: TGCGCCAGCAGCTTGGAACAGGGCTACGAGCAGTACTTC
size: -
length: 13
J: TRBJ2-7
V: TRBV5-1
D: -

CDR3: CASRDEAYEQYF
DNA: TGTGCCAGCCGGGACGAGGCTTACGAGCAGTACTTC
size: -
length: 12
J: TRBJ2-7
V: TRBV2
D: -

CDR3: CASSLLPGTGNTEAFF
DNA: TGTGCCAGCAGTTTATTGCCCGGGACAGGGAACACTGAAGCTTTCTTT
size: -
length: 16
J: TRBJ1-1
V: TRBV27
D: TRBD1

CDR3: CASSEFGGTERLIYF
DNA: TGTGCCAGCAGTGAATTCGGGGGGACAGAGCGCCTTATTTACTTT
size: -
length: 15
J: TRBJ1-1
V: TRBV25-1
D: TRBD1

CDR3: CASSLLAWERARGTSTDTQYF
DNA: TGTGCCAGCAGTTTATTAGCCTGGGAGAGAGCGAGGGGGACTAGCACAGATACGCAGTATTTT
size: -
length: 21
J: TRBJ2-3
V: TRBV28
D: -

CDR3: CASSQTGTATYEQYF
DNA: TGCGCCAGCAGCCAGACCGGGACAGCGACCTACGAGCAGTACTTC
size: -
length: 15
J: TRBJ2-7
V: TRBV4-1
D: TRBD1

CDR3: CASSYGDVSTDTQYF
DNA: TGTGCCAGCAGTTACGGGGATGTTAGCACAGATACGCAGTATTTT
size: -
length: 15
J: TRBJ2-3
V: TRBV5-5
D: -

CDR3: CASSLGASGAKNIQYF
DNA: TGTGCCAGCAGCTTAGGGGCTAGCGGAGCCAAAAACATTCAGTACTTC
size: -
length: 16
J: TRBJ2-4
V: TRBV7-9
D: TRBD2

CDR3: CASRRDSMNTEAFF
DNA: TGTGCCAGCAGGCGGGACAGCATGAACACTGAAGCTTTCTTT
size: -
length: 14
J: TRBJ1-1
V: TRBV2
D: TRBD1

CDR3: CASSLGEGAMNTEAFF
DNA: TGTGCCAGCAGCTTAGGCGAGGGGGCGATGAACACTGAAGCTTTCTTT
size: once
length: 16
J: TRBJ1-1
V: TRBV7-6
D: TRBD1

CDR3: CASSWAGFSYEQYF
DNA: TGTGCCAGCAGCTGGGCAGGGTTCTCCTACGAGCAGTACTTC
size: -
length: 14
J: TRBJ2-7
V: TRBV5-4
D: -

CDR3: CASSETGRQPQHF
DNA: TGCGCCAGCAGTGAAACAGGGAGACAGCCCCAGCATTTT
size: -
length: 13
J: TRBJ1-5
V: TRBV10-1
D: -

CDR3: CSGGQDSTDTQYF
DNA: TGCAGCGGCGGACAGGACAGCACAGATACGCAGTATTTT
size: -
length: 13
J: TRBJ2-3
V: TRBV29-1
D: TRBD1